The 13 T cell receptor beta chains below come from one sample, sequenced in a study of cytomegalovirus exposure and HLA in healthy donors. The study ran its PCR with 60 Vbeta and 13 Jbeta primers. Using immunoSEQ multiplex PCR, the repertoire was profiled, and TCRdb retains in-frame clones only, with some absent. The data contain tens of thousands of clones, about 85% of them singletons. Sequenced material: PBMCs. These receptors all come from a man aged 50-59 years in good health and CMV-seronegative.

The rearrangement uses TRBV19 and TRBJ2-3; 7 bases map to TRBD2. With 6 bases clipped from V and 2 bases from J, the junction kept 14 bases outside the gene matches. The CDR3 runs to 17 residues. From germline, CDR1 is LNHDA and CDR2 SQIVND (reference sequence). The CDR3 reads CASSPISGRVFTDTQYF. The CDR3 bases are TGTGCCAGTAGCCCAATCTCGGGGAGGGTTTTCACAGATACGCAGTATTTT.

CDR3 sequence reads: CASSDGLLETQYF. The DNA of the CDR3 is TGTGCCAGCAGCGACGGACTATTAGAGACCCAGTACTTC. V usage is TRBV9 and J usage is TRBJ2-5, with a weak D call TRBD2 (6 bases). CDR1 and CDR2 (germline): SGDLS, YYNGEE. Trimming removed 3 bases from V and 4 bases from J, with 10 bases in between. This CDR3 region has 13 residues.

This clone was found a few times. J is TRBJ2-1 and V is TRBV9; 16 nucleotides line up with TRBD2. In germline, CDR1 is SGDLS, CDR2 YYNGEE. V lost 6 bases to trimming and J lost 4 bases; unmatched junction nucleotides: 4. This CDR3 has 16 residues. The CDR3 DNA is TGTGCCAGCACCACGGGACTAGCGGGGGGGTACAATGAGCAGTTCTTC. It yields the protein CASTTGLAGGYNEQFF.

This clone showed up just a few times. The CDR3 spells CASSPPSTGITGEQYF. The CDR3 coding sequence is TGTGCCAGCTCACCACCGTCAACGGGTATTACGGGCGAGCAGTACTTC. V usage is TRBV18 and J usage is TRBJ2-7; no firm D call. Trimming took off 0 bases at V and 6 bases at J, with 18 bases between the two ends. Germline V gene sequence: CDR1 KGHSH, CDR2 LQKENI. This CDR3 comprises 16 residues.

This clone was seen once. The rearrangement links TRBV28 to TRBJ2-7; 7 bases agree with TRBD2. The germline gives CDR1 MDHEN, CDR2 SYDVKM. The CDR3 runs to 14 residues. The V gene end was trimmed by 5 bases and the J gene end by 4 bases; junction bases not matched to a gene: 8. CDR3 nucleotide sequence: TGTGCCAGCAGTCTCAGCGGGATCCCGTACGAGCAGTACTTC. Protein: CASSLSGIPYEQYF.

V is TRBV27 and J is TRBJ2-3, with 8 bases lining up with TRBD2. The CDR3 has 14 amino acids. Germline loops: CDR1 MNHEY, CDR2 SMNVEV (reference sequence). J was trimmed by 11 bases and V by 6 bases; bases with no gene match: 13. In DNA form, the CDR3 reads TGTGCCAGCAGCCGGGACCCTGAGGGACTAGAGCAGTATTTT. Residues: CASSRDPEGLEQYF.

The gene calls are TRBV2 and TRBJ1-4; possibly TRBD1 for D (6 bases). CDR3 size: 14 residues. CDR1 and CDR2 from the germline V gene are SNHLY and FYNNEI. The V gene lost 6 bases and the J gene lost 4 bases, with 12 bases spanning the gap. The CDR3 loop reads CASSEQGNNEKLFF. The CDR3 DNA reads TGTGCCAGCAGCGAACAGGGAAATAATGAAAAACTGTTTTTT.

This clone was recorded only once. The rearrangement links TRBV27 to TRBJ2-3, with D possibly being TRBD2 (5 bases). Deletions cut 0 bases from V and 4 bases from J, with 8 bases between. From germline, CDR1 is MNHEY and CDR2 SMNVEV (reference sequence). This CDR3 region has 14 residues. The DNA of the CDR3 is TGTGCCAGCAGTTTATCGCGGGTCGCAGATACGCAGTATTTT. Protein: CASSLSRVADTQYF.

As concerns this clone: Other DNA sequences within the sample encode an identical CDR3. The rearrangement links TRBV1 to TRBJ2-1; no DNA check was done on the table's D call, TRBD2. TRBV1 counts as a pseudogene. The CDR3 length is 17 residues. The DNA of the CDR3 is TGTACCAGCAGCCGGCTAGCGGGAGGGCCTCATTTCAATGAGCAGTTCTTC. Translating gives CTSSRLAGGPHFNEQFF.

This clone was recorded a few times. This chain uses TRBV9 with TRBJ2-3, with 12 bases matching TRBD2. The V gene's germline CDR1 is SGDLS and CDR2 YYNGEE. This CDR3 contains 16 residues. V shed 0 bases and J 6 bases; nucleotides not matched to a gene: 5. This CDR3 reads CASSVVASGRADTQYF. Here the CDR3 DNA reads TGTGCCAGCAGCGTAGTGGCTAGCGGGAGGGCCGATACGCAGTATTTT. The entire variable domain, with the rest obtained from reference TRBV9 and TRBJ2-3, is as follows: DSGVTQTPKHLITATGQRVTLRCSPRSGDLSVYWYQQSLDQGLQFLIQYYNGEERAKGNILERFSAQQFPDLHSELNLSSLELGDSALYFCASSVVASGRADTQYFGPGTRLTVL.

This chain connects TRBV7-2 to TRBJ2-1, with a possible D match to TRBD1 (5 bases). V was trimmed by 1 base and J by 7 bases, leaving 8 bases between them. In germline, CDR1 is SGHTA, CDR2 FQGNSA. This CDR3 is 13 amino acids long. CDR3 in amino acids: CASSLGGHNEQFF. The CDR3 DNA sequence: TGTGCCAGCAGCTTAGGGGGCCATAATGAGCAGTTCTTC.

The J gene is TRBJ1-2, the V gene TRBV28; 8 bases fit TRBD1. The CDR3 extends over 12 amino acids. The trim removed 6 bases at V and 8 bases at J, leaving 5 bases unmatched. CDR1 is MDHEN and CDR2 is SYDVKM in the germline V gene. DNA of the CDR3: TGTGCCAGCAGAAAGGACAGGGACGGCTACACCTTC. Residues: CASRKDRDGYTF.

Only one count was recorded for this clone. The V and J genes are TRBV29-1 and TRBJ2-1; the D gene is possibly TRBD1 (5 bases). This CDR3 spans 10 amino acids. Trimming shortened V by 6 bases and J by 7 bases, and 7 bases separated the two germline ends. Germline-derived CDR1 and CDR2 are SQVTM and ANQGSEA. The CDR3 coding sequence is TGCAGCGTAGCAGGGAATGAGCAGTTCTTC. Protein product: CSVAGNEQFF.